This T cell receptor (beta chain) was obtained from a study of Ad26.COV2.S vaccination and SARS-CoV-2 variants. Regarding the study as a whole: The TCR-based breadth and depth measures might underestimate overall T cell responses. Vaccinees displayed broader spike-specific TCR repertoires than placebo recipients. Whether participants received vaccine or placebo, their non-spike TCR breadth was similar.

TCRdb's copy holds only in-frame clones and misses some; the assay was immunoSEQ multiplex PCR. The table shows fewer than 800,000 clones, with around 92% occurring only once. Comment on this clone: Its antigen is still unknown.

The CDR3 totals 13 residues. With 1 base removed from V and 4 bases from J, the gap between germline ends came to 6 bases. Germline V gene sequence: CDR1 SGHDN, CDR2 FVKESK. The treatment here: around 19 received Ad26.COV2.S at low or high dose, single or two shots; several received placebo; per-sample allocation not given. Samples were taken on day 63 after the first vaccine or placebo injection. The chain employs TRBV14 and TRBJ2-3; no clear D gene. The receptor comes from a person between 18 and 65 years old who received the Ad26.COV2.S COVID-19 vaccine or a placebo. The material sequenced was peripheral blood, taken in a trial of Ad26.COV2.S vaccine versus placebo. In nucleotides, the CDR3 is TGTGCCAGCAGCCAAGGTCCCGCAGATACGCAGTATTTT. Encoded protein: CASSQGPADTQYF.